This entry concerns a single TCR beta chain. The data stem from a study of blood T cell repertoires in COVID-19. The length of the CDR3 is 15 residues. Trimming cost V 2 bases and J 3 bases, with 14 bases left between them. Germline V gene data show CDR1 as MNHNY and CDR2 as SVGAGI (reference sequence). Clones were read by immunoSEQ multiplex PCR, and TCRdb kept only the in-frame ones, dropping some. The repertoire holds some 250,000 clones, with about 80% as singletons. The chain joins TRBV6-6 to TRBJ2-7; tentatively, D is TRBD2 (6 bases). The specimen was peripheral blood. The receptor's source is a man in his fifties or sixties with active or convalescent COVID-19. DNA of the CDR3: TGTGCCAGCAGTTACCCCGGGACCGGGGGCTACGAGCAGTACTTC. Its translation: CASSYPGTGGYEQYF.